This TCR beta chain was sequenced for a study of identical twins. A note on this clonotype: Its cognate antigen is unknown.

The CDR3 has 13 residues. Germline loops: CDR1 DFQATT, CDR2 SNEGSKA (reference sequence). V dropped 5 bases and J dropped 7; count of bases not matched to a gene: 10. TCRdb re-called the 5' RACE reads with MiXCR, one entry per CDR3 protein. The sample comprises some 790,000 distinct CDR3 sequences, 15% to 20% of which are singletons, and less than 15% rests with the top ten. General study findings and limits: Where out-of-frame alpha sequences were twin-shared, they showed excess low generation probability. The more abundant beta clonotypes in cord blood had fewer insertions, and memory repertoires did not show this.

These data were also reused for a study on T cells expressing NK-cell markers. This second study notes: All TCR beta repertoires analysed originated from sorted CD3+CD56+NKG2C+, CD3+CD56+NKG2C- and CD3+CD56-NKG2C+ T cells. The HCMV specificity of the expanded NKG2C+ T cell clones stayed unresolved.

The TCR originated in a woman aged 18 to 35 in good health. The sample taken for sequencing was PBMCs. The V call is TRBV20-1, the J call TRBJ1-2; 7 positions agree with TRBD1. CDR3 nucleotide sequence: TGCAGTGCTCGCTCAGGGGGGACTGGTGGCTACACCTTC. Translated: CSARSGGTGGYTF.